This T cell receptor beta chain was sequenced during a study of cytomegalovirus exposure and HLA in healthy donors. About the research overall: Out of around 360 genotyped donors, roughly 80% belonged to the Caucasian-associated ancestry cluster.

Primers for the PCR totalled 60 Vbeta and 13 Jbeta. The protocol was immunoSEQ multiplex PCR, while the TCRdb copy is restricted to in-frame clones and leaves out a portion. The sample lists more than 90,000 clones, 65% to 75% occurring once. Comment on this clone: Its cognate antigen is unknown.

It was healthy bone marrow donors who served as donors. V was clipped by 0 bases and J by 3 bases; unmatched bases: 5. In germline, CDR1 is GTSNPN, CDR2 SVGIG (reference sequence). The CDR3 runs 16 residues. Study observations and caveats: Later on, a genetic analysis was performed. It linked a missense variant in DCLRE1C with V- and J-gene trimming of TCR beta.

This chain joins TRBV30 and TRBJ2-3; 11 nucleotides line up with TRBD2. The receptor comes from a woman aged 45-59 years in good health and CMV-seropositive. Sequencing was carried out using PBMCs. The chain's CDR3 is CAWSVIAGGKTDTQYF. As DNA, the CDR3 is TGTGCCTGGAGTGTAATAGCGGGGGGGAAGACAGATACGCAGTATTTT.